The sequence of this T cell receptor beta chain was determined in a study of blood T cell repertoires in COVID-19. In the authors' workflow: How many nucleated cells were present was estimated from reference gene primer amplification. The table came from immunoSEQ multiplex PCR; TCRdb's copy has only in-frame clones and leaves some out. The V and J calls and clone size are taken from that table; D and trimming were inferred from the DNA. The sample has 290,000 or so clones; roughly four fifths are singletons. Living in 24 US areas, the participants were between roughly 18 and 95 years of age. Participant-reported clinical history was the basis for cohort assignment. Individuals in the exposed group had encountered a COVID-19 case within 2 weeks preceding study entry. Between the trimmed V and J ends, which lost 8 bases and 0 bases, there was a span of 8 bases. The CDR3 runs 12 residues.

This chain uses TRBV12-3 or TRBV12-4 with TRBJ2-7, with a possible D match to TRBD2 (6 bases). This clonotype was obtained from a man aged 40-49 years who had been exposed to COVID-19. Sequenced: PBMCs or T cells enriched from blood (not recorded which). In DNA form, the CDR3 reads TGTGCCAGCCGAGCGGGCTCCTACGAGCAGTACTTC. This encodes CASRAGSYEQYF.